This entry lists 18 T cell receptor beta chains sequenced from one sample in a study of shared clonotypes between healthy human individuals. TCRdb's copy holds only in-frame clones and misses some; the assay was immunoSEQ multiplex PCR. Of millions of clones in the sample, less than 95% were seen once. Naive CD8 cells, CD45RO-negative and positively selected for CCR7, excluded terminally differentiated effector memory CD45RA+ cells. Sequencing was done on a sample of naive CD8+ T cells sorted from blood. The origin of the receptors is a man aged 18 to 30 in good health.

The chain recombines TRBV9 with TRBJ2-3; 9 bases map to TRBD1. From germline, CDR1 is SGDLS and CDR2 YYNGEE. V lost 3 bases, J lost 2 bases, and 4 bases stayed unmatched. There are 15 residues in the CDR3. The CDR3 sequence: CASSDGQGTTDTQYF. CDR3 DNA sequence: TGTGCCAGCAGCGATGGACAGGGGACCACAGATACGCAGTATTTT.

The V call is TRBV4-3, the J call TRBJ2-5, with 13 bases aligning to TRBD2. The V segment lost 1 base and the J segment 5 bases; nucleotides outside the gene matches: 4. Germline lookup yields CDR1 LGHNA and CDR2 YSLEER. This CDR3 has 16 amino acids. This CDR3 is CASSQGTSGGAETQYF. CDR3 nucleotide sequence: TGCGCCAGCAGCCAAGGAACTAGCGGGGGGGCGGAGACCCAGTACTTC.

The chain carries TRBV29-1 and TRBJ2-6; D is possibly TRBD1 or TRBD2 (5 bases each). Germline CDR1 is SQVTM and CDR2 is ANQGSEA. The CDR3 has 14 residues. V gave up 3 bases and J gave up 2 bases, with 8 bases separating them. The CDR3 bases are TGCAGCGTTGAGGGGACGGCTGGGGCCAACGTCCTGACTTTC. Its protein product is CSVEGTAGANVLTF.

The CDR3 spells CASSLSTGVGTDTQYF. CDR3 sequence (DNA): TGTGCCAGCAGTTTATCTACGGGGGTCGGCACAGATACGCAGTATTTT. The chain couples TRBV27 to TRBJ2-3; tentative D call: TRBD2 (6 bases). This CDR3 comprises 16 residues. The V gene's germline CDR1 is MNHEY and CDR2 SMNVEV (reference sequence). Trimming stripped 0 bases from V and 1 base from J, with 11 bases between.

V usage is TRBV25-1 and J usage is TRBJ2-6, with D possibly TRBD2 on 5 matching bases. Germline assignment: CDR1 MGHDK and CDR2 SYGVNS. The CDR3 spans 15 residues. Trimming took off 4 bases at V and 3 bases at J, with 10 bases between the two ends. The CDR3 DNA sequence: TGTGCCAGCAGTGGAGGGCTAGGTGGGGCCAACGTCCTGACTTTC. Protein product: CASSGGLGGANVLTF.

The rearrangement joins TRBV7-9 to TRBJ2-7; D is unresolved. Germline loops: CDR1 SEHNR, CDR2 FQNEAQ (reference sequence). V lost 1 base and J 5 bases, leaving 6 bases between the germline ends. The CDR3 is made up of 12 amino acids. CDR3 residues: CASSLGANEQYF. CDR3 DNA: TGTGCCAGCAGCTTAGGGGCAAACGAGCAGTACTTC. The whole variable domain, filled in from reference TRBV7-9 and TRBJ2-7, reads DTGVSQNPRHKITKRGQNVTFRCDPISEHNRLYWYRQTLGQGPEFLTYFQNEAQLEKSRLLSDRFSAERPKGSFSTLEIQRTEQGDSAMYLCASSLGANEQYFGPGTRLTVT.

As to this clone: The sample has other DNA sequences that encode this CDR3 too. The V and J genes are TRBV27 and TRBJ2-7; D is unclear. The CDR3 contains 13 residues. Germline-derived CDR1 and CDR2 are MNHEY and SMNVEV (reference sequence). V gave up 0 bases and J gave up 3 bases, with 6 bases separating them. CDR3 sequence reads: CASSLSINYEQYF. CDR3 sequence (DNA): TGTGCCAGCAGTTTATCGATAAACTACGAGCAGTACTTC.

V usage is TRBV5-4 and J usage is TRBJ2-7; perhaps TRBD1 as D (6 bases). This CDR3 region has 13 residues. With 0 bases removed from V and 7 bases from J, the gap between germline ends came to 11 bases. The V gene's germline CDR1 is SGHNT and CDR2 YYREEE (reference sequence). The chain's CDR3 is CASSLAGAEEQYF. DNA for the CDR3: TGTGCCAGCAGCTTGGCAGGGGCGGAAGAGCAGTACTTC.

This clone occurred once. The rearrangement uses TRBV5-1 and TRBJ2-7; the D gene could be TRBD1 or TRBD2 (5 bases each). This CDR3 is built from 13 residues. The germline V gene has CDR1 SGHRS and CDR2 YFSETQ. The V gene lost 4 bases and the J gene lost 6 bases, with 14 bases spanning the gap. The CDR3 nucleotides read TGCGCCAGCAGCCTGGGACGTTCCCTCGAGCAGTACTTC. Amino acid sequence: CASSLGRSLEQYF. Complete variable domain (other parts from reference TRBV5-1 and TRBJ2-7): KAGVTQTPRYLIKTRGQQVTLSCSPISGHRSVSWYQQTPGQGLQFLFEYFSETQRNKGNFPGRFSGRQFSNSRSEMNVSTLELGDSALYLCASSLGRSLEQYFGPGTRLTVT.

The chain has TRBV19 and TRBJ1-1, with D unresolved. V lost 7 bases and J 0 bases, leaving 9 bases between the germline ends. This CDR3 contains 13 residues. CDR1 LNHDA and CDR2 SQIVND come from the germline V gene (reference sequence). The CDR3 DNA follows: TGTGCCAGTACACCCGAAATGAACACTGAAGCTTTCTTT. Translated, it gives CASTPEMNTEAFF. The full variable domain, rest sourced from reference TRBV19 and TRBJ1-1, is DGGITQSPKYLFRKEGQNVTLSCEQNLNHDAMYWYRQDPGQGLRLIYYSQIVNDFQKGDIAEGYSVSREKKESFPLTVTSAQKNPTAFYLCASTPEMNTEAFFGQGTRLTVV.

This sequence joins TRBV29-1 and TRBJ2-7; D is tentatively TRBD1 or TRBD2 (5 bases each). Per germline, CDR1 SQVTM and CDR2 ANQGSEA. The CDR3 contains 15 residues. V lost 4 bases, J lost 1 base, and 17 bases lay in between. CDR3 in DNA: TGCAGCGTTGTTTCCGAGGGCAGGGCTTCCTACGAGCAGTACTTC. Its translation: CSVVSEGRASYEQYF.

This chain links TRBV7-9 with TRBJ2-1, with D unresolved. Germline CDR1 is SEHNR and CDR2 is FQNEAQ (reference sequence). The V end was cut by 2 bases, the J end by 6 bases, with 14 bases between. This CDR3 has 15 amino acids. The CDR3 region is CASSLFLILGNEQFF. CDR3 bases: TGTGCCAGCAGCTTATTCTTGATTCTGGGCAATGAGCAGTTCTTC.

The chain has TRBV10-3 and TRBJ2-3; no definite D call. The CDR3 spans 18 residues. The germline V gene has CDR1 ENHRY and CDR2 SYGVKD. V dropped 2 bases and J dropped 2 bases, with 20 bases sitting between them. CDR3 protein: CAISESGDNSIFTDTQYF. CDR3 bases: TGTGCCATCAGTGAGAGTGGGGATAACTCAATATTCACAGATACGCAGTATTTT.

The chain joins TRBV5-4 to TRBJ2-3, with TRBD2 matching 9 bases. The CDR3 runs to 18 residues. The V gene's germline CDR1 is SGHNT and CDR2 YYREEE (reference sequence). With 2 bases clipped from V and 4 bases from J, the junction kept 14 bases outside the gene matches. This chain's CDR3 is CASSFGAGGRAVADTQYF. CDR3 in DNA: TGTGCCAGCAGCTTTGGGGCTGGCGGGAGGGCCGTGGCAGATACGCAGTATTTT.

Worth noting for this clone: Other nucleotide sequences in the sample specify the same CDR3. The CDR3 bases are TGCAGCGTTCGGACGGGGGAGGGTTACGAGCAGTACTTC. Residues: CSVRTGEGYEQYF. V gene TRBV29-1 combines with J gene TRBJ2-7, with 7 bases lining up with TRBD2. This CDR3 is built from 13 residues. Germline V gene lookup returns CDR1 SQVTM and CDR2 ANQGSEA. Losses at the gene ends were 5 bases for V and 4 bases for J; bases not matched to a gene: 8.

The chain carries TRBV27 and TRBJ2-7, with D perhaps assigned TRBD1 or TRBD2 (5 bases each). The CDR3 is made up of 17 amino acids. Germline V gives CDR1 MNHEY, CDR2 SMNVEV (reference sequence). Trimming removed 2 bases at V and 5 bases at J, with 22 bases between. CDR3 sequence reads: CASSLRWDPVFSHEQYF. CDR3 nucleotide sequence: TGTGCCAGCAGTTTAAGGTGGGACCCAGTTTTTTCCCACGAGCAGTACTTC.

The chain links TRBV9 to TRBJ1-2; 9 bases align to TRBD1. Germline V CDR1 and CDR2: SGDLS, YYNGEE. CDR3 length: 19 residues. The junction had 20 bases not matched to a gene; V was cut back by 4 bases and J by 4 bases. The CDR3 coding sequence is TGTGCCAGCAGCCCTCACCGGGGGGGACAGGGACCCTCTCGCTATGGCTACACCTTC. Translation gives CASSPHRGGQGPSRYGYTF.

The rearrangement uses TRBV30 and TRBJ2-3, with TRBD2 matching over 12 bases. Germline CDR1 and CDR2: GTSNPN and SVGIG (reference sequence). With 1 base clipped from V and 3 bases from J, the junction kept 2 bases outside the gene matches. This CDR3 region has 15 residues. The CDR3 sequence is CAWSASGGATDTQYF. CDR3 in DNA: TGTGCCTGGAGTGCTAGCGGGGGGGCGACAGATACGCAGTATTTT.